This T cell receptor (beta chain) is from a study of T cell responses to AZD1222 COVID-19 vaccine. Sequenced by immunoSEQ multiplex PCR; TCRdb stores in-frame clones only, minus some. The sample contains some 160,000 clones, around nine tenths of which appear only once. Points from the study as a whole: The study identified only six AZD1222 recipients as seropositive at baseline.

A remark on this clone: As yet, its antigen is unknown.

The receptor was derived from an adult in good health. This material consisted of peripheral blood, taken on day 0 of AZD1222 vaccination.

CDR3 in DNA: TGTGCCAGCAGTGACGGGCAGGGTTACGAGCAGTACTTC. Protein: CASSDGQGYEQYF. The rearrangement joins TRBV2 to TRBJ2-7; tentatively, D is TRBD1 (5 bases). The V end was cut by 3 bases, the J end by 4 bases, with 10 bases between. The germline CDR1 and CDR2 sequences are SNHLY and FYNNEI. The CDR3 extends over 13 amino acids.